The sample holds a few counts of the clone carrying this T cell receptor beta chain. As yet, its antigen is unknown. This entry belongs to a study of shared clonotypes between healthy human individuals. Study-wide findings and caveats: Clonotypes not shared had lower generation probabilities than those common to all four donors. Across subsets, estimated richness was generally greater for naive than for memory populations.

Recent acute infections and vaccinations were absent in the healthy HIV-negative adult donors. The protocol was immunoSEQ multiplex PCR, while the TCRdb copy is restricted to in-frame clones and leaves out a portion. The sample has around 340,000 clones, less than 75% seen once; the top ten hold under 11%. With V trimmed by 6 bases and J by 5 bases, 6 bases remained unmatched. There are 15 residues in the CDR3. CDR1 is MDHEN and CDR2 is SYDVKM in the germline V gene. The rearrangement joins TRBV28 to TRBJ2-7; 14 bases map to TRBD2. Sequencing was performed on memory CD4+ T cells sorted from blood. Indicated subset: CD45RA-negative fraction. This receptor was obtained from a young man in good health. CDR3 amino acids: CASSRGTSGSHEQYF. CDR3 nucleotides: TGTGCCAGCAGCCGAGGGACTAGCGGGAGTCACGAGCAGTACTTC.